The 27 T cell receptor beta chains below come from one sample, sequenced in a study of blood T cell repertoires in COVID-19. The protocol was immunoSEQ multiplex PCR, while the TCRdb copy is restricted to in-frame clones and leaves out a portion. The table includes about 180,000 clones, 80% to 90% detected once. The sequenced material came from peripheral blood. Every receptor here comes from a woman in her sixties or seventies with COVID-19, enrolled during active disease.

V is TRBV6-5 and J is TRBJ2-1, with 9 bases that match TRBD2. V was pared by 7 bases and J by 2 bases, with 6 bases of the junction left unmatched. Per germline, CDR1 MNHEY and CDR2 SVGAGI. This CDR3 region has 15 residues. This CDR3 reads CASIQRGAAYNEQFF. The DNA for the CDR3 is TGTGCCAGCATTCAGCGGGGGGCCGCCTACAATGAGCAGTTCTTC.

This clone has only a few counts. The V call is TRBV6-2 or TRBV6-3, the J call TRBJ2-1, with TRBD2 identical over 12 bases. Per germline, CDR1 MNHEY and CDR2 SVGEGT. The CDR3 totals 15 residues. Trimming cost V 4 bases and J 8 bases; bases outside gene matches: 6. This CDR3 reads CASSSSGRGGDEQFF. The DNA for the CDR3 is TGTGCCAGCAGTTCTAGCGGGAGGGGGGGCGATGAGCAGTTCTTC.

The genes are TRBV5-4 and TRBJ2-1; 7 bases agree with TRBD1. The junction had 6 bases not matched to a gene; V was cut back by 4 bases and J by 2 bases. This CDR3 comprises 15 residues. In germline, CDR1 is SGHNT, CDR2 YYREEE (reference sequence). The CDR3 bases are TGTGCCAGCAGCGAAACAGGGGCCCCCTACAATGAGCAGTTCTTC. Translated: CASSETGAPYNEQFF.

This chain connects TRBV23-1 to TRBJ1-2; D is perhaps TRBD1 (5 bases). TRBV23-1 is recorded as an ORF, its role being uncertain. The CDR3 spans 14 residues. Trimming shortened V by 3 bases and J by 3 bases, and 11 bases separated the two germline ends. CDR3 nucleotide sequence: TGCGCCAGCAGTCAGACAAAACAGGACTATGGCTACACCTTC. Amino acids: CASSQTKQDYGYTF.

This rearrangement joins TRBV12-3 or TRBV12-4 to TRBJ1-5, with D uncertain. The V gene lost 5 bases and the J gene lost 7 bases, with 9 bases spanning the gap. This CDR3 is built from 12 residues. CDR3 protein: CASSHQEQPQHF. CDR3 DNA: TGTGCCAGCAGTCATCAGGAACAGCCCCAGCATTTT.

This chain joins TRBV24-1 and TRBJ1-2; weak D call: TRBD1 (5 bases). Germline V CDR1 and CDR2: KGHDR, SFDVKD. With 2 bases removed from V and 8 bases from J, the gap between germline ends came to 11 bases. CDR3 length: 13 amino acids. The CDR3 bases are TGTGCCACCAGTGATTCCGGGACTTGGGGCTACACCTTC. Its protein is CATSDSGTWGYTF.

With respect to this clone: The germline gene is not matched at one end of the junction; a read error may be the cause. The chain couples TRBV10-3 to TRBJ1-1, with TRBD1 identical over 10 bases. The germline V gene encodes CDR1 ENHRY and CDR2 SYGVKD. The CDR3 is made up of 15 amino acids. DNA for the CDR3: TGTGCCATCAGCCGGGACAGGGGAGGGAACAGTGAAGCTTTCTTT. Translated, it gives CAISRDRGGNSEAFF.

The rearrangement links TRBV6-2 or TRBV6-3 to TRBJ2-7; 7 nucleotides align to TRBD2. J gave up 6 bases and V 6 bases, and 5 bases lay outside the gene matches. This CDR3 comprises 12 residues. CDR1 is MNHEY and CDR2 is SVGEGT in the germline V gene. The chain's CDR3 is CASRYGLGEQYF. The CDR3 nucleotides are TGTGCCAGCAGATACGGACTAGGCGAGCAGTACTTC.

This clone was seen only once. This chain connects TRBV5-6 to TRBJ1-6; D gene ambiguous. CDR3 length equals 14 residues. Germline V CDR1 and CDR2: SGHDT, YYEEEE. V lost 6 bases to trimming and J lost 7 bases, with 14 bases between them. CDR3 sequence reads: CASTFGPGNSPLHF. In nucleotides, the CDR3 is TGTGCCAGCACCTTCGGACCGGGGAATTCACCCCTCCACTTT.

The CDR3 nucleotides are TGTGCCAGTAGTATTCGAGCTAGCGGGGCCTACGAGCAGTACTTC. Translating it yields CASSIRASGAYEQYF. The chain couples TRBV19 to TRBJ2-7; the match to TRBD2 covers 9 bases. Germline CDR1 is LNHDA and CDR2 is SQIVND (reference sequence). The CDR3 has 15 residues. V shed 3 bases, J shed 2 bases, and the junction held 5 bases outside the gene matches.

The V and J genes are TRBV6-5 and TRBJ2-2, with 9 bases identical to TRBD1. The CDR3 length is 15 residues. CDR1 MNHEY and CDR2 SVGAGI come from the germline V gene. Trimming removed 4 bases from V and 4 bases from J; junction bases left unmatched: 4. The CDR3 DNA reads as TGTGCCAGCAGTTCGGGACAGGGTCGCACCGGGGAGCTGTTTTTT. Its translation is CASSSGQGRTGELFF.

The chain recombines TRBV20-1 with TRBJ2-1; TRBD2 matches at 12 bases. The trim removed 3 bases at V and 4 bases at J, leaving 7 bases unmatched. Germline CDR1 reads DFQATT; CDR2 reads SNEGSKA (reference sequence). The CDR3 is 16 amino acids. CDR3 in amino acids: CSASGTSGPSYNEQFF. Written as DNA, the CDR3 is TGCAGTGCTAGTGGGACTAGCGGGCCCTCTTACAATGAGCAGTTCTTC.

The chain has TRBV28 and TRBJ1-1; a possible D gene is TRBD1 (5 bases). V lost 5 bases, J lost 9 bases, and 16 bases lay in between. CDR3 length: 13 residues. CDR1 and CDR2 from the germline V gene are MDHEN and SYDVKM. The CDR3 region is CASSTGTLEKAFF. The CDR3 nucleotides are TGTGCCAGCAGTACCGGGACTCTCGAGAAAGCTTTCTTT.

The chain combines TRBV30 with TRBJ1-3, with D possibly being TRBD1 (5 bases). In germline, CDR1 is GTSNPN, CDR2 SVGIG (reference sequence). The CDR3 runs 15 residues. Trimming stripped 4 bases from V and 1 base from J, with 14 bases between. In DNA form, the CDR3 reads TGTGCCTGGACTAGTGGCGGGGGATCTGGAAACACCATATATTTT. This codes for CAWTSGGGSGNTIYF.

The chain has TRBV28 and TRBJ1-2, with D uncertain. This CDR3 comprises 12 residues. Trimming removed 2 bases from V and 14 bases from J, with 15 bases in between. The germline CDR1 and CDR2 sequences are MDHEN and SYDVKM. For the CDR3, the DNA is TGTGCCAGCAGTTTAGGCTTTTCCTTAATGACCTTC. Translation: CASSLGFSLMTF.

The chain recombines TRBV7-3 with TRBJ2-3; D remains unclear. Germline CDR1 is SGHTA and CDR2 is FQGTGA. The CDR3 loop spans 13 amino acids. Trimming left V 8 bases short and J 6 bases short, with 15 bases between. The chain's CDR3 is CASSLYTQDTQYF. The CDR3 DNA sequence: TGTGCCAGCTCCCTTTACACCCAGGATACGCAGTATTTT.

V usage is TRBV6-6 and J usage is TRBJ2-2; the match to TRBD2 covers 11 bases. There are 15 residues in the CDR3. Germline-derived CDR1 and CDR2 are MNHNY and SVGAGI (reference sequence). J was trimmed by 5 bases and V by 6 bases; bases with no gene match: 5. The CDR3: CASSLTSGSTGELFF. CDR3 sequence (DNA): TGTGCCAGCAGCCTTACTAGCGGGAGTACCGGGGAGCTGTTTTTT.

In this sample, this clone turned up once. The chain has TRBV11-2 and TRBJ2-1, with D tentatively TRBD2 (5 bases). Germline V gene sequence: CDR1 SGHAT, CDR2 FQNNGV. CDR3 length equals 13 residues. Between the trimmed V and J ends, which lost 3 bases and 6 bases, there was a span of 9 bases. As DNA, the CDR3 is TGTGCCAGCAGCTTTACGGGGAGCAATGAGCAGTTCTTC. This sequence encodes CASSFTGSNEQFF. Full variable domain (remainder filled in from reference TRBV11-2 and TRBJ2-1): EAGVAQSPRYKIIEKRQSVAFWCNPISGHATLYWYQQILGQGPKLLIQFQNNGVVDDSQLPKDRFSAERLKGVDSTLKIQPAKLEDSAVYLCASSFTGSNEQFFGPGTRLTVL.

The chain uses TRBV7-9 and TRBJ2-7; TRBD2 might be the D (6 bases). This CDR3 has 13 residues. From germline, CDR1 is SEHNR and CDR2 FQNEAQ (reference sequence). Trimming cost V 4 bases and J 8 bases, with 15 bases left between them. For the CDR3, the DNA is TGTGCCAGCAGCTCCCCGGAGGGGATAAAGCAGTACTTC. Translation: CASSSPEGIKQYF. The full variable domain, with the rest looked up from reference TRBV7-9 and TRBJ2-7, is DTGVSQNPRHKITKRGQNVTFRCDPISEHNRLYWYRQTLGQGPEFLTYFQNEAQLEKSRLLSDRFSAERPKGSFSTLEIQRTEQGDSAMYLCASSSPEGIKQYFGPGTRLTVT.

The chain combines TRBV2 with TRBJ1-5; weak D call: TRBD1 (5 bases). The ends were cut back, 8 bases at V and 6 bases at J, with 17 bases in the middle. Germline V gene data show CDR1 as SNHLY and CDR2 as FYNNEI. The CDR3 is 14 amino acids. The DNA for the CDR3 is TGTGCCAGCGGTAGGGGTGAGACGGGTCAGCCCCAGCATTTT. Its translation is CASGRGETGQPQHF.

The chain uses TRBV18 and TRBJ2-1, with 8 bases lining up with TRBD2. The CDR3 has 18 residues. The V and J ends lost 0 bases and 8 bases, in that order; junction bases with no gene match: 15. The germline V gene encodes CDR1 KGHSH and CDR2 LQKENI. The CDR3 region is CASSPPKGLSPGRDEQFF. CDR3 in DNA: TGTGCCAGCTCACCACCTAAAGGACTTAGCCCCGGGAGGGATGAGCAGTTCTTC.

The rearrangement links TRBV6-5 to TRBJ2-7; D might be TRBD1 (5 bases). Germline V gene data show CDR1 as MNHEY and CDR2 as SVGAGI. The CDR3 extends over 12 amino acids. V was trimmed by 7 bases and J by 3 bases, leaving 10 bases between them. DNA of the CDR3: TGTGCCAGCACCTGGGGCCTCTACGAGCAGTACTTC. Protein: CASTWGLYEQYF.

V and J are TRBV10-1 and TRBJ2-5; perhaps TRBD1 as D (5 bases). The V and J ends lost 6 bases and 1 base respectively, with 6 bases between them. Germline V gene data show CDR1 as WNHNN and CDR2 as SYGVQD (reference sequence). The CDR3 contains 12 residues. The CDR3 bases are TGCGCCAGCAGAGACAGCCAAGAGACCCAGTACTTC. Residues: CASRDSQETQYF.

The chain has TRBV18 and TRBJ2-1; unclear D gene. The germline V gene has CDR1 KGHSH and CDR2 LQKENI. Trimming took off 4 bases at V and 6 bases at J, with 16 bases between the two ends. There are 15 residues in the CDR3. The CDR3, as DNA: TGTGCCAGCTCACAACCACGGCTAGTACTCAATGAGCAGTTCTTC. Protein sequence: CASSQPRLVLNEQFF.

This rearrangement joins TRBV6-2 or TRBV6-3 to TRBJ2-6; D may be TRBD2 (5 bases). Trimming took off 2 bases at V and 2 bases at J, with 10 bases between the two ends. CDR1 is MNHEY, CDR2 SVGEGT, per germline. This CDR3 region has 16 residues. For the CDR3, the DNA is TGTGCCAGCAGTTACGAGGGATTTGCTGGGGCCAACGTCCTGACTTTC. It is translated as CASSYEGFAGANVLTF.

This clone was detected only a few times. The chain recombines TRBV24-1 with TRBJ1-2; TRBD1 aligns across 7 bases. Trimming took 7 bases from V and 6 from J; bases not matched to a gene: 4. The CDR3 totals 12 residues. Germline V lookup: CDR1 KGHDR, CDR2 SFDVKD. CDR3 nucleotides: TGTGCCACCAGCCAGGGGGTGGATGGCTACACCTTC. Its translation is CATSQGVDGYTF.

The genes are TRBV14 and TRBJ1-4; weak D call: TRBD1 (6 bases). The V gene lost 2 bases and the J gene lost 6 bases, with 7 bases spanning the gap. In germline, CDR1 is SGHDN, CDR2 FVKESK. This CDR3 comprises 13 residues. The CDR3 coding sequence is TGTGCCAGCAGCCAAAACAGGGATGAAAAACTGTTTTTT. It codes for CASSQNRDEKLFF.